This T cell receptor beta chain appears in the sequencing data of a study of T cell changes during pregnancy in multiple sclerosis. V was clipped by 2 bases and J by 1 base, with 4 bases between them. Germline CDR1 and CDR2: KGHSH and LQKENI. The CDR3 has 13 amino acids. Using immunoSEQ multiplex PCR, the repertoire was profiled, and TCRdb retains in-frame clones only, with some absent. In the table there are tens of thousands of clones, 85% to 95% of which are singletons. This TCR came from a female donor with multiple sclerosis, enrolled in a pregnancy study. Sequences were derived from CD4+ T cells from peripheral blood mononuclear cells, sampled before pregnancy. The genes are TRBV18 and TRBJ2-3, with no clear D. The CDR3 loop is CASSPGGTDTQYF. The DNA for the CDR3 is TGTGCCAGCTCACCAGGAGGCACAGATACGCAGTATTTT.